This T cell receptor beta chain originates from a study of blood T cell repertoires in COVID-19. Study context: There were acute and convalescent COVID-19 samples, and they came from the United States, Italy and Spain.

The CDR3 totals 17 residues. Germline V gene lookup returns CDR1 SEHNR and CDR2 FQNEAQ (reference sequence). After removal of 5 bases from V and 4 bases from J, the junction contained 7 bases not matched to a gene. Clones were sequenced by immunoSEQ multiplex PCR, and TCRdb holds only the in-frame ones, with some missing. The sample lists under 250,000 clones, around 84% occurring once. The sequencing input was peripheral blood. The TCR comes from a woman aged 55 to 70 who had recovered from COVID-19. The genes are TRBV7-9 and TRBJ1-6; 11 positions match TRBD1. This CDR3 reads CASSPIGQGAYNSPLHF. The CDR3 DNA reads TGTGCCAGCAGCCCTATCGGACAGGGGGCTTATAATTCACCCCTCCACTTT.